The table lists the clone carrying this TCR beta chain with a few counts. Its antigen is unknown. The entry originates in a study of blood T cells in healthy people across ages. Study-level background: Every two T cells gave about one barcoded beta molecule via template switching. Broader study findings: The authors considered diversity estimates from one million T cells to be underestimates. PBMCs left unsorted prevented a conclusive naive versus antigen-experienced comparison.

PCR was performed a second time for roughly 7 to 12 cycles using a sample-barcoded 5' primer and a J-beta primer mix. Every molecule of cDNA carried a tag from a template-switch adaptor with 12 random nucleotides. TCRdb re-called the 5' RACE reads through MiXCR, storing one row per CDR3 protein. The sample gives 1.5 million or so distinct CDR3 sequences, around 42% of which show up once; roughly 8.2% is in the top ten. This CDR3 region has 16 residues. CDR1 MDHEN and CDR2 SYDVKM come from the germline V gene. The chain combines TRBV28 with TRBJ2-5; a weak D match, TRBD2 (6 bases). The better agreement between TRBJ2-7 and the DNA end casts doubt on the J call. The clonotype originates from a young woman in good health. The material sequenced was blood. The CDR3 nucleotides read TGTGCCAGCAGTTTATACCCGCGAGGTTCGGGAGACGAGCAGTACTTC. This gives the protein CASSLYPRGSGDEQYF.